A single sample gave rise to the 16 T cell receptor beta chains below, sequenced in a study of blood T cell repertoires in COVID-19 (dated by TCRdb to the early 2020s). Receptor libraries were prepared by the immunoSEQ multiplex PCR assay. Held by TCRdb, this immuneACCESS table contains in-frame sequences only and omits some clones. Under half of the omission traces to an unresolved V gene where checked; the cause of the rest is unknown. This sample comprises 150,000 to 200,000 clones, 70% to 80% of them detected only once. Clones ranked in the top ten supply around 6% of the sample. Sample: peripheral blood. The origin of the receptors is a middle-aged woman with COVID-19, enrolled during active disease.

The V call is TRBV3-1 (or the pseudogene TRBV3-2), the J call TRBJ2-1; D call uncertain. Deletions cut 4 bases from V and 7 bases from J, with 8 bases between. Germline lookup yields CDR1 LGHDT and CDR2 YNNKEL (reference sequence). CDR3 length: 12 residues. This CDR3 is CASSLPENEQFF. Here the CDR3 DNA reads TGTGCCAGCAGCCTCCCAGAAAATGAGCAGTTCTTC.

V is TRBV7-9 and J is TRBJ1-2; perhaps TRBD1 as D (5 bases). Trimming took 5 bases from V and 2 from J, leaving 24 bases between them. The CDR3 runs 18 residues. CDR1 is SEHNR and CDR2 is FQNEAQ in the germline V gene (reference sequence). The CDR3 loop reads CASSDEGAGSQFNYGYTF. Here the CDR3 DNA reads TGTGCCAGCAGCGACGAAGGGGCAGGAAGCCAATTCAACTATGGCTACACCTTC.

The chain is built from TRBV21-1 and TRBJ2-1; TRBD2 was called by the table and not checked on the DNA. TRBV21-1 is a pseudogene. The CDR3 length is 16 residues. CDR3 in amino acids: CASSTGLAGAVDEQFF. The CDR3 DNA follows: TGTGCCAGCAGCACTGGACTAGCGGGGGCGGTCGATGAGCAGTTCTTC.

V gene TRBV6-1 combines with J gene TRBJ2-7; 7 positions match TRBD2. This CDR3 has 14 residues. V trimming: 1 base; J trimming: 3 bases; junction bases outside the gene matches: 3. Germline V gives CDR1 MNHNS, CDR2 SASEGT. The CDR3 region is CASSEGTRIYEQYF. Written as DNA, the CDR3 is TGTGCCAGCAGTGAAGGGACTAGAATCTACGAGCAGTACTTC.

This chain uses TRBV28 with TRBJ2-3; the D is unclear. Germline loops: CDR1 MDHEN, CDR2 SYDVKM. The V gene lost 4 bases and the J gene lost 2 bases, with 16 bases spanning the gap. The CDR3 has 16 amino acids. As DNA, the CDR3 is TGTGCCAGCAGTTCCCCGGGTGCCAGCATCACAGATACGCAGTATTTT. Protein product: CASSSPGASITDTQYF.

The genes are TRBV5-4 and TRBJ2-4; TRBD2 aligns across 11 bases. V lost 4 bases to trimming and J lost 5 bases; unmatched junction nucleotides: 8. The CDR3 contains 16 residues. CDR1 and CDR2 from the germline V gene are SGHNT and YYREEE (reference sequence). The CDR3 region has the DNA TGTGCCAGCAGCCCAAAGACTAGCGGGACTCAAAACATTCAGTACTTC. It yields the protein CASSPKTSGTQNIQYF.

In this sample, this clone turned up a few times. V is TRBV7-9 and J is TRBJ1-1, with D maybe TRBD1 (6 bases). Germline V CDR1 and CDR2: SEHNR, FQNEAQ (reference sequence). The CDR3 totals 17 residues. Deletions cut 5 bases from V and 1 base from J, with 20 bases between. CDR3 bases: TGTGCCAGCAGCCCCCGCCTTGGGGGCCCAACGAACACTGAAGCTTTCTTT. Its translation is CASSPRLGGPTNTEAFF.

This clone was counted a few times. The V and J genes are TRBV27 and TRBJ1-6, with D maybe TRBD1 (6 bases). Trimming shortened V by 6 bases and J by 8 bases, and 11 bases separated the two germline ends. Germline values: CDR1 MNHEY, CDR2 SMNVEV (reference sequence). The length of the CDR3 is 13 residues. CDR3 sequence reads: CASSHRDYSPLHF. DNA for the CDR3: TGTGCCAGCAGCCACAGGGATTATTCACCCCTCCACTTT.

This clone was found once. The chain has TRBV6-5 and TRBJ2-7, with TRBD2 identical over 14 bases. J gave up 6 bases and V 2 bases, and 3 bases lay outside the gene matches. Germline lookup yields CDR1 MNHEY and CDR2 SVGAGI. CDR3 size: 15 residues. CDR3 DNA: TGTGCCAGCAGTTACGGACTAGCGGGGGGCTCCGAGCAGTACTTC. This encodes CASSYGLAGGSEQYF.

The V gene is TRBV4-1, the J gene TRBJ2-3; TRBD2 aligns across 8 bases. The ends lost 1 base at V and 2 bases at J; junction bases unmatched: 8. The germline V gene encodes CDR1 MGHRA and CDR2 YSYEKL. The CDR3 covers 17 residues. CDR3 sequence: CASSQVLSGSPTDTQYF. The CDR3 nucleotides are TGCGCCAGCAGCCAAGTCCTGAGCGGGAGTCCCACAGATACGCAGTATTTT.

The chain employs TRBV19 and TRBJ1-4; D not resolved. The germline V and J ends were trimmed by 3 bases and 7 bases, with 12 bases remaining between them. CDR1 and CDR2 from the germline V gene are LNHDA and SQIVND (reference sequence). This CDR3 is built from 14 residues. CDR3 amino acids: CASSIFQRGEKLFF. Here the CDR3 DNA reads TGTGCCAGTAGTATTTTTCAACGGGGTGAAAAACTGTTTTTT. Full variable domain (missing parts from reference TRBV19 and TRBJ1-4): DGGITQSPKYLFRKEGQNVTLSCEQNLNHDAMYWYRQDPGQGLRLIYYSQIVNDFQKGDIAEGYSVSREKKESFPLTVTSAQKNPTAFYLCASSIFQRGEKLFFGSGTQLSVL.

The J gene is TRBJ2-2, the V gene TRBV2; a weak D match, TRBD2 (5 bases). Trimming stripped 8 bases from V and 1 base from J, with 11 bases between. There are 14 residues in the CDR3. Per the germline V gene, CDR1 is SNHLY and CDR2 is FYNNEI. As DNA, the CDR3 is TGTGCCAGCGGACTTTCAGTGAACACCGGGGAGCTGTTTTTT. It specifies CASGLSVNTGELFF. The variable domain in full, with the rest retrieved from reference TRBV2 and TRBJ2-2, is EPEVTQTPSHQVTQMGQEVILRCVPISNHLYFYWYRQILGQKVEFLVSFYNNEISEKSEIFDDQFSVERPDGSNFTLKIRSTKLEDSAMYFCASGLSVNTGELFFGEGSRLTVL.

The count of this clone is one. The gene calls are TRBV6-6 and TRBJ1-5, with a weak D call TRBD1 (6 bases). This CDR3 has 15 residues. The germline CDR1 and CDR2 sequences are MNHNY and SVGAGI (reference sequence). With 2 bases removed from V and 4 bases from J, the gap between germline ends came to 12 bases. CDR3 bases: TGTGCCAGCAGTTACCCACAGGGTGGTAATCAGCCCCAGCATTTT. Its translation: CASSYPQGGNQPQHF.

The chain is built from TRBV5-1 and TRBJ1-4; 9 nucleotides match TRBD1. CDR1 and CDR2 from the germline V gene are SGHRS and YFSETQ. Germline trimming cut 4 bases from V and 8 bases from J; bases unmatched to any gene: 9. The CDR3 runs 15 residues. The CDR3 loop is CASSERTGDAEKLFF. The CDR3 DNA follows: TGCGCCAGCAGCGAGAGGACAGGGGACGCGGAAAAACTGTTTTTT.

The rearrangement uses TRBV5-1 and TRBJ1-4; TRBD1 is a possible D gene (5 bases). V lost 4 bases and J 13 bases, leaving 17 bases between the germline ends. The CDR3 runs 13 residues. CDR1 and CDR2 from the germline V gene are SGHRS and YFSETQ. CDR3: CASSHTGEEGLFF. CDR3 nucleotides: TGCGCCAGCAGCCACACGGGGGAGGAGGGACTGTTTTTT.

The chain is built from TRBV30 and TRBJ1-2, with 7 bases that match TRBD1. The V and J ends lost 4 bases and 4 bases, in that order; junction bases with no gene match: 3. The CDR3 has 12 residues. Germline loops: CDR1 GTSNPN, CDR2 SVGIG (reference sequence). CDR3 region: CAWITGAYGYTF. The CDR3 nucleotides are TGTGCCTGGATTACAGGGGCCTATGGCTACACCTTC. The whole variable domain, filled in from reference TRBV30 and TRBJ1-2, reads SQTIHQWPATLVQPVGSPLSLECTVEGTSNPNLYWYRQAAGRGLQLLFYSVGIGQISSEVPQNLSASRPQDRQFILSSKKLLLSDSGFYLCAWITGAYGYTFGSGTRLTVV.